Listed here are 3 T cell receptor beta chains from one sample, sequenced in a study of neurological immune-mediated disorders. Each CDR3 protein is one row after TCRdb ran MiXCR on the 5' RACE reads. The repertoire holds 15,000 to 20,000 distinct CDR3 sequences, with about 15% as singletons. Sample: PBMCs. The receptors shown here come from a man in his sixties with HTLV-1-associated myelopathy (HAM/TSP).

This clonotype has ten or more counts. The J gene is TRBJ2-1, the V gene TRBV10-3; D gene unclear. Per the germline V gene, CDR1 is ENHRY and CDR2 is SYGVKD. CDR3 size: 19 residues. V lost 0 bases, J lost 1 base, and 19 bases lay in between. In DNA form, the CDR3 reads TGTGCCATCAGTGAGTCGAGGTTGGGGATCGAGGCTTCCTACAATGAGCAGTTCTTC. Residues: CAISESRLGIEASYNEQFF.

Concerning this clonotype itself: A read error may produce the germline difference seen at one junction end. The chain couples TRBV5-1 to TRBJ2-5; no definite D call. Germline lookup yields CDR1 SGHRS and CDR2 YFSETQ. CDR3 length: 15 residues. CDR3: CASSLRAEKSETRYF. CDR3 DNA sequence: TGCGCCAGCAGCTTACGGGCAGAGAAGTCGGAGACCCGGTACTTC. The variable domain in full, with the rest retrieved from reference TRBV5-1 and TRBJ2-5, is KAGVTQTPRYLIKTRGQQVTLSCSPISGHRSVSWYQQTPGQGLQFLFEYFSETQRNKGNFPGRFSGRQFSNSRSEMNVSTLELGDSALYLCASSLRAEKSETRYFGPGTRLLVL.

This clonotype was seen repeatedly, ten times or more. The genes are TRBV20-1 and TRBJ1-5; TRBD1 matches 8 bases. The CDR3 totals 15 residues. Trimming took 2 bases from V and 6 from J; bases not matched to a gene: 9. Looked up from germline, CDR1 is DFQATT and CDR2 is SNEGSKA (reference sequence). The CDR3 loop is CSARRDRRMGQPQHF. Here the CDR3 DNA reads TGCAGTGCTAGAAGGGACAGGAGGATGGGTCAGCCCCAGCATTTT.